The next 15 T cell receptor beta chains were all read from a single sample in a study of blood T cells in healthy people across ages. For the second PCR, which ran for roughly 6 to 11 cycles, a sample-barcoded 5' primer and a J-beta primer mix were used. Via MiXCR, TCRdb re-called the 5' RACE reads, giving one row per CDR3 protein. The data hold 980,000 or so distinct CDR3 sequences, with 45% to 50% observed a single time. Specimen: blood. These receptor sequences come from a man aged 25-40 years in good health.

The chain employs TRBV6-2 or TRBV6-3 and TRBJ2-5; 7 bases line up with TRBD2. V shed 8 bases and J 4 bases; nucleotides not matched to a gene: 7. Germline assignment: CDR1 MNHEY and CDR2 SVGEGT. The CDR3 length is 13 residues. The CDR3 DNA follows: TGTGCCAGCGGGAGGGGACTTATAGAGACCCAGTACTTC. It encodes CASGRGLIETQYF.

The chain is built from TRBV18 and TRBJ1-1; no firm D call. Germline V gene data show CDR1 as KGHSH and CDR2 as LQKENI. The CDR3 spans 12 residues. The V end lost 8 bases, the J end lost 3 bases, and 10 bases lay between the germline ends. The CDR3 is CASAPRDTEAFF. The DNA for the CDR3 is TGTGCCAGCGCCCCCCGGGACACTGAAGCTTTCTTT.

The gene calls are TRBV7-2 and TRBJ2-2; D is undetermined. The germline CDR1 and CDR2 sequences are SGHTA and FQGNSA. Trimming took off 1 base at V and 2 bases at J, with 11 bases between the two ends. The CDR3 sequence is 16 residues long. The CDR3 is CASSLGGSLNTGELFF. The CDR3 nucleotides read TGTGCCAGCAGCTTAGGAGGCAGCCTTAACACCGGGGAGCTGTTTTTT.

Only a few counts were recorded for this clonotype. The V and J genes are TRBV3-1 and TRBJ2-7; 11 bases fit TRBD1. This CDR3 is built from 15 residues. V shed 4 bases, J shed 5 bases, and the junction held 7 bases outside the gene matches. The germline V gene has CDR1 LGHDT and CDR2 YNNKEL (reference sequence). Here the CDR3 DNA reads TGTGCCAGCAGCCTGGGACAGGGGGTTATCGACGAGCAGTACTTC. Its protein product is CASSLGQGVIDEQYF.

The chain is built from TRBV27 and TRBJ2-7; 12 bases match TRBD1. This CDR3 has 15 amino acids. V lost 5 bases and J lost 5; bases outside the gene matches: 7. CDR1 and CDR2 (germline): MNHEY, SMNVEV (reference sequence). The CDR3 sequence is CASSPSRDRGHEQYF. The DNA for the CDR3 is TGTGCCAGCAGTCCCTCCCGGGACAGGGGGCACGAGCAGTACTTC.

This clonotype was detected once. Possible read error: a much larger clone is one base away. The rearrangement links TRBV10-3 to TRBJ2-1; the D gene is possibly TRBD1 (6 bases). There are 11 residues in the CDR3. Germline loops: CDR1 ENHRY, CDR2 SYGVKD. The CDR3 spells CATSGQYEQFF. As DNA, the CDR3 is TGTGCCACCAGTGGACAGTATGAGCAGTTCTTC.

The J gene is TRBJ1-5, the V gene TRBV5-1, with 8 bases matching TRBD1. Germline V gives CDR1 SGHRS, CDR2 YFSETQ. The J segment lost 7 bases and the V segment lost 4 bases, leaving 7 bases of the junction unmatched. The CDR3 is made up of 14 amino acids. CDR3 in DNA: TGCGCCAGCAGCGTGCGACAGGGGAGGCAGCCCCAGCATTTT. It specifies CASSVRQGRQPQHF.

This clonotype was detected only a few times. This chain connects TRBV20-1 to TRBJ2-4; 7 bases match TRBD1. Germline lookup yields CDR1 DFQATT and CDR2 SNEGSKA (reference sequence). Trimming took 6 bases from V and 3 from J; bases not matched to a gene: 8. The CDR3 spans 14 residues. CDR3 residues: CSAQMRQGKNIQYF. As DNA, the CDR3 is TGCAGTGCCCAAATGAGACAGGGCAAAAACATTCAGTACTTC.

This chain links TRBV7-2 with TRBJ2-1; unclear D gene. CDR3 length: 12 amino acids. Germline CDR1 and CDR2: SGHTA and FQGNSA. Trimming removed 3 bases at V and 12 bases at J, with 12 bases between. The CDR3 region is CASSFNSATQFF. For the CDR3, the DNA is TGTGCCAGCAGCTTTAACAGCGCAACGCAGTTCTTC.

The chain joins TRBV27 to TRBJ2-3; possibly TRBD1 for D (6 bases). V gave up 1 base and J gave up 0 bases, with 14 bases separating them. Germline-derived CDR1 and CDR2 are MNHEY and SMNVEV (reference sequence). CDR3 length: 17 residues. The CDR3 here is CASSLFDGQTSTDTQYF. The CDR3 nucleotides read TGTGCCAGCAGTTTATTTGACGGACAGACTAGCACAGATACGCAGTATTTT.

The chain uses TRBV7-9 and TRBJ2-5, with 11 bases identical to TRBD2. TRBJ2-1 explains the end of the DNA better; the J call may be wrong. The germline CDR1 and CDR2 sequences are SEHNR and FQNEAQ (reference sequence). This CDR3 region has 16 residues. CDR3 loop: CASSSTSGGRQETQFF. In DNA form, the CDR3 reads TGTGCCAGCAGCTCAACTAGCGGGGGACGCCAAGAGACCCAGTTCTTC.

The gene calls are TRBV6-5 and TRBJ2-1, with TRBD2 matching over 7 bases. Germline V gives CDR1 MNHEY, CDR2 SVGAGI. CDR3 size: 15 residues. J gave up 7 bases and V 6 bases, and 12 bases lay outside the gene matches. The CDR3 here is CASSALYGLDNEQFF. DNA of the CDR3: TGTGCCAGCAGCGCCCTTTACGGACTAGATAATGAGCAGTTCTTC.

V and J are TRBV28 and TRBJ1-1; the D is unclear. This CDR3 is 14 amino acids long. Trimming pared 0 bases from V and 1 base from J, leaving 6 bases between. CDR1 is MDHEN and CDR2 is SYDVKM in the germline V gene. CDR3: CASSLWKENTEAFF. Written as DNA, the CDR3 is TGTGCCAGCAGTTTATGGAAAGAGAACACTGAAGCTTTCTTT. The variable domain in full, with the rest retrieved from reference TRBV28 and TRBJ1-1, is DVKVTQSSRYLVKRTGEKVFLECVQDMDHENMFWYRQDPGLGLRLIYFSYDVKMKEKGDIPEGYSVSREKKERFSLILESASTNQTSMYLCASSLWKENTEAFFGQGTRLTVV.

The chain employs TRBV6-4 and TRBJ2-7, with D tentatively TRBD1 (6 bases). V dropped 4 bases and J dropped 0 bases, with 13 bases sitting between them. The CDR3 totals 15 residues. Germline V CDR1 and CDR2: MRHNA, SNTAGT. The CDR3 DNA reads as TGTGCCAGCAGTGTTGGGACAAGGAGCTCCTACGAGCAGTACTTC. Translated: CASSVGTRSSYEQYF.

CDR3 amino acids: CASTLLGDETQYF. In DNA, the CDR3 is TGTGCCAGCACTCTACTGGGGGACGAGACCCAGTACTTC. The chain recombines TRBV6-5 with TRBJ2-7, with D possibly called TRBD1 or TRBD2 (5 bases each). The last part of the DNA fits TRBJ2-5 better; the J call may be wrong. There are 13 residues in the CDR3. Germline CDR1 is MNHEY and CDR2 is SVGAGI.